This T cell receptor beta chain comes out of a study of CD8+ T cells in alopecia areata. Stated treatment: oral pan-JAK inhibitor, 5-10 mg twice daily. Investigators isolated RNA and reverse transcribed it into cDNA to act as the sequencing template. Libraries were prepared by immunoSEQ multiplex PCR; TCRdb keeps only in-frame clonotypes and omits some of them. The table records around 120,000 clones, roughly 50% of them present only once. The J segment lost 6 bases and the V segment lost 4 bases, leaving 11 bases of the junction unmatched. This CDR3 comprises 16 residues. Germline loops: CDR1 MNHEY, CDR2 SMNVEV (reference sequence).

The receptor was derived from a human donor with alopecia areata. The chain is built from TRBV27 and TRBJ1-5, with TRBD1 matching 8 bases. This material consisted of CD8+ T cells sorted from blood, taken at week 4, from a patient treated with tofacitinib. The CDR3 protein is CASSSSRDRFGQPQHF. The CDR3 DNA sequence: TGTGCCAGCAGTTCGTCCCGGGACAGGTTCGGTCAGCCCCAGCATTTT.